This entry describes one TCR beta chain. Its antigen remains unidentified. This CDR3 contains 16 residues. CDR1 MNHNS and CDR2 SASEGT come from the germline V gene. Trimming shortened V by 4 bases and J by 1 base, and 14 bases separated the two germline ends. This record comes from a study of cytomegalovirus exposure and HLA in healthy donors. Findings of the study overall: Roughly 170 TCR beta chains were listed as cytomegalovirus-associated.

A multiplex PCR was run with 60 Vbeta primers and 13 Jbeta primers. Using immunoSEQ multiplex PCR, the repertoire was profiled, and TCRdb retains in-frame clones only, with some absent. The sample consists of some 130,000 clones, 60% to 85% of them appearing once. This chain uses TRBV6-1 with TRBJ2-1; D is ambiguous. The clonotype was recovered from a female donor in good health and CMV-seropositive. Sequenced: PBMCs. The CDR3 region has the DNA TGTGCCAGCAGTGGGGCTCACACTCTTTCCTACAATGAGCAGTTCTTC. Protein sequence: CASSGAHTLSYNEQFF.